This note documents a single T cell receptor (beta chain) sequence. Germline-derived CDR1 and CDR2 are SGHDT and YYEEEE. The CDR3 contains 13 residues. V shed 4 bases and J shed 1 base, with 8 bases lying between them. This sample is drawn from a study of CD8+ T cells in alopecia areata. Study as a whole: Treated patients were given oral tofacitinib, which was dosed at 5 to 10 mg twice daily. Tofacitinib administration persisted for 6 to 18 months, succeeded by 6 months off drug.

Researchers took lesional scalp punch biopsies and peripheral blood from people who were alopecia areata patients. PBMCs served as the source from which CD4+ and CD8+ T cells were sorted. Extraction of RNA preceded its reverse transcription into cDNA, which served as the sequencing template. The repertoire was sequenced with immunoSEQ multiplex PCR; TCRdb's copy has only in-frame clones and lacks some. Of 100,000 to 150,000 clones listed, about 50% are singletons. V and J are TRBV5-6 and TRBJ1-2; possibly TRBD1 for D (5 bases). Sample: CD8+ T cells sorted from blood, taken at week 0. The clonotype comes from a human donor with alopecia areata. Here the CDR3 DNA reads TGTGCCAGCAGCACTGACAGTAACTATGGCTACACCTTC. This sequence encodes CASSTDSNYGYTF.